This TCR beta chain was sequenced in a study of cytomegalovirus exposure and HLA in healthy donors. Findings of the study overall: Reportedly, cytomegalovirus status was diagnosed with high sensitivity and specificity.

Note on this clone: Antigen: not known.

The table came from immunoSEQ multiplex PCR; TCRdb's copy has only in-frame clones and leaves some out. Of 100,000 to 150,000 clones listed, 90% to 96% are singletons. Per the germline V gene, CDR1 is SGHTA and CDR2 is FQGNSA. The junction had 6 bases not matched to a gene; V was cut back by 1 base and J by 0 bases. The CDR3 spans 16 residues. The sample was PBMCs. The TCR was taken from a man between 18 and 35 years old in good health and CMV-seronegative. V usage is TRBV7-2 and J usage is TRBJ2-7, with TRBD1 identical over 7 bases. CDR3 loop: CASSLGWGQTSYEQYF. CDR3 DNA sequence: TGTGCCAGCAGCTTAGGGTGGGGACAGACCTCCTACGAGCAGTACTTC. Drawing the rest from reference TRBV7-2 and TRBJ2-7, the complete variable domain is GAGVSQSPSNKVTEKGKDVELRCDPISGHTALYWYRQSLGQGLEFLIYFQGNSAPDKSGLPSDRFSAERTGGSVSTLTIQRTQQEDSAVYLCASSLGWGQTSYEQYFGPGTRLTVT.